The rows below give T cell receptor beta chains drawn from one sample of a study of OX40 agonist ivuxolimab in advanced cancers. Produced via immunoSEQ multiplex PCR; TCRdb's table is partial and in-frame only. The data show about 5,100 clones, 66% seen once. Sequencing used CD4+ or CD8+ T cells sorted from blood, obtained in a trial of the OX40 agonist ivuxolimab. The receptors here all came from an adult with an advanced solid tumor such as melanoma, head and neck, liver or kidney cancer. Each CDR3 is given without its conserved first and last residue. Each record gives: J gene, clone size, V gene, D gene, CDR3 protein. The D gene is left open where the match is weak. For some rows the clone size is stated as once, few or many, or as a class when expanded; others skip it.

>TRBJ2-7|.|TRBV6-6|.
ASSPRSGEIVHEQY
>TRBJ1-2|.|TRBV4-3|TRBD1
ASGTPGQGADYGYT
>TRBJ1-1|.|TRBV6-5|.
ASSPEGGLLFEAF
>TRBJ1-1|.|TRBV7-8|TRBD1
ASSPLVWTGQFMNTEAF
>TRBJ1-5|.|TRBV6-1|TRBD1
ASSETGGYNQPQH
>TRBJ1-2|.|TRBV4-2|.
ASSFTGVGYGYT
>TRBJ2-1|.|TRBV4-1|.
ASSGSPLSYNEQF
>TRBJ2-2|.|TRBV7-3|.
ASTLGGAGELF
>TRBJ1-2|.|TRBV6-5|.
ASSYVGGGYT
>TRBJ1-1|.|TRBV4-3|.
ASSQDIGPPSMNTEAF
>TRBJ1-6|.|TRBV28|.
ASSLSPGRDNSPLH
>TRBJ2-3|.|TRBV5-1|.
ARTGPPSTDTQY
>TRBJ2-7|.|TRBV28|TRBD1
ASSSDTRTGRFYEQY
>TRBJ1-1|.|TRBV7-8|.
ASSLTTGFTEAF
>TRBJ1-4|.|TRBV6-5|.
ASSYSPRGVNEKLF
>TRBJ1-1|.|TRBV7-9|TRBD1
ASSWGTGEAF
>TRBJ2-5|.|TRBV9|.
ASSDQGRIQETQY
>TRBJ1-1|.|TRBV7-9|.
ASSLGVWVGAF
>TRBJ2-7|.|TRBV27|.
ASRYRKSYEQY
>TRBJ1-5|.|TRBV27|.
ASSPLKGVFQPQH
>TRBJ2-1|few|TRBV5-6|.
ASSLEGDFYEQF
>TRBJ2-7|.|TRBV27|.
ASSPDGMYEQY
>TRBJ1-2|.|TRBV7-9|TRBD1
ASRPPGTGAADGYT
>TRBJ1-1|.|TRBV4-3|.
ASSQELADGDRAF
>TRBJ1-4|few|TRBV5-6|.
ASSPGDGGNEKLF
>TRBJ2-3|.|TRBV19|TRBD2
ASSIGQRGVEDTQY
>TRBJ2-7|.|TRBV5-1|.
ASSVNRDTTYEQY
>TRBJ1-4|.|TRBV7-8|.
ASSLGIGLNEKLF
>TRBJ2-5|many|TRBV9|TRBD2
ASSGVPGLAGGRESGETQY
>TRBJ2-3|.|TRBV7-9|TRBD2
ASSTKTSGGAHTQY
>TRBJ2-7|once|TRBV9|TRBD1
ASSADPGTGSYEQY
>TRBJ1-4|.|TRBV6-1|.
ASSGWATNEKLF
>TRBJ1-1|.|TRBV27|TRBD1
ASSYTGGTEAF
>TRBJ2-1|.|TRBV29-1|.
SAPGSLEMGYNEQF
>TRBJ2-7|.|TRBV27|.
ASNRLGVQY
>TRBJ1-1|.|TRBV19|.
ASSAHQAF
>TRBJ1-6|.|TRBV28|TRBD1
ASSEGTALSPLH
>TRBJ2-7|.|TRBV5-6|.
ASSPGTGPREQY
>TRBJ1-5|.|TRBV29-1|.
SGHKGNQPQH
>TRBJ1-1|.|TRBV6-5|.
ASSPGTPESF
>TRBJ1-2|.|TRBV5-8|.
ASSLSGVEGGYT
>TRBJ1-5|few|TRBV27|.
ASSVRQTSNQPQH
>TRBJ2-1|few|TRBV11-2|.
ASSLDPSLNEQF
>TRBJ1-4|.|TRBV5-3|.
ASSPGDGGNEKLF
>TRBJ2-2|few|TRBV5-6|TRBD1
ASSPGTVPGELF
>TRBJ2-1|.|TRBV9|TRBD2
ASSVGGLADEQF
>TRBJ1-5|.|TRBV27|.
ASSLFGQPQH
>TRBJ2-7|.|TRBV6-1|TRBD1
ASSEEPTGDWQY
>TRBJ1-1|few|TRBV6-5|.
ASSYSTGLGTEAF
>TRBJ2-5|.|TRBV20-1|.
SARDGMTQY
>TRBJ1-4|few|TRBV2|TRBD1
ASSPGQGRGGEKLF
>TRBJ1-1|.|TRBV11-1|.
ASSPPAGGTPRRAF